These T cell receptor beta chains were read from a single sample in a study of CD4 T cells in relation to SARS-CoV-2 and coronaviruses. These receptors' targets are unknown. The method was immunoSEQ multiplex PCR; TCRdb's version includes in-frame clones alone and lacks a portion of them. The sample lists 35,000 or so clones, around three quarters occurring once. Specimen: memory CD4+ T cells from PBMCs, cultured in vitro. The receptors stem from an adult with COVID-19. CDR3s include the opening cysteine and the closing phenylalanine or tryptophan. The D gene is left open where the match is weak. Only part of the rows carry a size: once, few, many, or a class if the clone is expanded.

>NA|TRBV6-6|NA|TRBJ2-5
TGTGCCAGCACCCCGTCGGGGCAAGAGACCCAGTACTTC
CASTPSGQETQYF
>NA|TRBV7-2|NA|TRBJ1-1
TGTGCCAGCAGCTTTTCTGTGTCGCGGAGCACTGAAGCTTTCTTT
CASSFSVSRSTEAFF
>NA|TRBV5-4|NA|TRBJ2-1
TGTGCCAGCAGCCCCAGACTATCTGCATACAATGAGCAGTTCTTC
CASSPRLSAYNEQFF
>NA|TRBV7-3|NA|TRBJ2-5
TGTGCCAGCAGCTTAGGTTCGGGGGCGGGGAAGACCCAGTACTTC
CASSLGSGAGKTQYF
>NA|TRBV19|TRBD2|TRBJ2-1
TGTGCCAGTAGTATAGCGGGAGGGGTTAATGAGCAGTTCTTC
CASSIAGGVNEQFF
>few|TRBV28|NA|TRBJ1-6
TGTGCCAGCAGTTCAGGGAGCTATAATTCACCCCTCCACTTT
CASSSGSYNSPLHF
>few|TRBV5-4|TRBD1|TRBJ1-5
TGTGCCAGCAGCACGGACAGGTCCAATCAGCCCCAGCATTTT
CASSTDRSNQPQHF
>once|TRBV7-2|TRBD2|TRBJ2-5
TGTGCCAGCAGCCCCCGGACTAGCGGAGAGACCCAGTACTTC
CASSPRTSGETQYF
>few|TRBV3-1/TRBV3-2|NA|TRBJ2-5
TGTGCCAGCAGCCAAGACCAAGCGGGGACCCAGTACTTC
CASSQDQAGTQYF
>few|TRBV24-1|NA|TRBJ2-3
TGTGCCACCAGTGATTTAGGGACCGACACAGATACGCAGTATTTT
CATSDLGTDTDTQYF
>NA|TRBV5-1|TRBD1|TRBJ2-1
TGCGCCAGCAGCTTGGGAGGGACAGTTAACAATGAGCAGTTCTTC
CASSLGGTVNNEQFF
>NA|TRBV5-1|NA|TRBJ2-1
TGCGCCAGCAGCCCGTTAAGCTTTAGGGAGAAGAGCTCCTACAATGAGCAGTTCTTC
CASSPLSFREKSSYNEQFF
>NA|TRBV7-2|NA|TRBJ2-7
TGTGCCAGCAGCTTCCGGGACACCTCCTACGAGCAGTACTTC
CASSFRDTSYEQYF
>NA|TRBV4-2|TRBD2|TRBJ2-5
TGTGCCAGCAGCCTCGATAGCGGGAGGGCCTTGAAGACCCAGTACTTC
CASSLDSGRALKTQYF
>once|TRBV10-3|NA|TRBJ1-5
TGTGCCATCAGTGAGTCGCCGAATCAGCCCCAGCATTTT
CAISESPNQPQHF
>NA|TRBV10-2|TRBD1|TRBJ2-2
TGCGCCAGCAGTGATCCTCAAACCGGGACAGGGGCCACCGGGGAGCTGTTTTTT
CASSDPQTGTGATGELFF
>NA|TRBV18|NA|TRBJ2-3
TGTGCCAGCTCACCGCGTCGGGGAGATACGCAGTATTTT
CASSPRRGDTQYF
>few|TRBV6-1|TRBD2|TRBJ2-5
TGTGCCAGCAGTGAAGCTCCTAGCGGCCCCCAAGAGACCCAGTACTTC
CASSEAPSGPQETQYF
>NA|TRBV19|NA|TRBJ2-3
TGTGCCAGTAGTATAAGGTCTGCCTTCACAGATACGCAGTATTTT
CASSIRSAFTDTQYF
>once|TRBV10-2|TRBD1|TRBJ1-2
TGCGCCAGCATGAGGGACAGCTATGGCTACACCTTC
CASMRDSYGYTF
>few|TRBV5-1|NA|TRBJ2-7
TGCGCCAGCAGCTTGGATCCCGGCTCCTACGAGCAGTACTTC
CASSLDPGSYEQYF
>NA|TRBV27|NA|TRBJ2-1
TGTGCCAGCAGTTTCGGGACTTCATACAATGAGCAGTTCTTC
CASSFGTSYNEQFF
>NA|TRBV5-1|NA|TRBJ2-3
TGCGCCAGCAGGACAGCAGCGCGGGCCTCACTTGGTAACAGCGCAGATACGCAGTATTTT
CASRTAARASLGNSADTQYF
>NA|TRBV7-2|NA|TRBJ2-3
TGTGCCAGCAGCCCTCTTTATCCGCCAGATACGCAGTATTTT
CASSPLYPPDTQYF
>few|TRBV20-1|NA|TRBJ2-7
TGCAGTGCTAGTCCGGGCCCTCAGGGGAGCGAGCAGTACTTC
CSASPGPQGSEQYF
>NA|TRBV28|TRBD2|TRBJ2-1
TGTGCCAGCAGCCCCCCAGGGGGACTAGCGGGAATATCCTACAATGAGCAGTTCTTC
CASSPPGGLAGISYNEQFF
>NA|TRBV15|TRBD1|TRBJ1-3
TGTGCCACCAGCAGAGACCGACAGGGCTCTGGAAACACCATATATTTT
CATSRDRQGSGNTIYF
>NA|TRBV19|TRBD2|TRBJ2-3
TGTGCCAGTAGTAGATCTCTAGCGGGAGTACGAGATACGCAGTATTTT
CASSRSLAGVRDTQYF
>NA|TRBV28|NA|TRBJ1-2
TGTGCCAGCAGTTCCGGCGGCTATGGCTACACCTTC
CASSSGGYGYTF
>NA|TRBV7-3|NA|TRBJ2-7
TGTGCCAGCAGCTTAGGGACGGAATACGAGCAGTACTTC
CASSLGTEYEQYF
>NA|TRBV19|TRBD2|TRBJ2-7
TGTGCCAGTAGTGAGCTCACTAGCGGGAGTTTCTACGAGCAGTACTTC
CASSELTSGSFYEQYF
>NA|TRBV14|NA|TRBJ1-6
TGTGCCAGCAGCCAAGGAAGACACAATTCACCCCTCCACTTT
CASSQGRHNSPLHF
>NA|TRBV28|NA|TRBJ2-3
TGTGCCAGCAGTCGGCAACAGGGTTTCAAATCGGCGGGGTATTTT
CASSRQQGFKSAGYF
>NA|TRBV11-2|NA|TRBJ1-1
TGTGCCAGCAGCTCGTCAGACAGAGGAGCTTTCTTT
CASSSSDRGAFF
>NA|TRBV5-4|NA|TRBJ2-7
TGTGCCAGCAGCTTGGGGGCAGCGATCTACGAGCAGTACTTC
CASSLGAAIYEQYF
>NA|TRBV19|NA|TRBJ1-4
TGTGCCAGTAAAGTGACAGGCGATGAAAAACTGTTTTTT
CASKVTGDEKLFF
>NA|TRBV27|TRBD2|TRBJ2-1
TGTGCCAGCAGTTTCTTTTCCGGGAGGGCCGTGAATGAGCAGTTCTTC
CASSFFSGRAVNEQFF
>NA|TRBV7-2|TRBD1|TRBJ2-2
TGTGCCAGCAGCGAGAACAGGGGCACCGGGGAGCTGTTTTTT
CASSENRGTGELFF
>NA|TRBV7-3|NA|TRBJ2-1
TGTGCCAGCAGCGCCCGGACTACCCAGGGGAACGACAATGAGCAGTTCTTC
CASSARTTQGNDNEQFF
>NA|TRBV29-1|NA|TRBJ2-7
TGCAGCGTTCAAGGGCTGGGATTATACGAGCAGTACTTC
CSVQGLGLYEQYF
>medium-sized|TRBV24-1|NA|TRBJ1-2
TGTGCCACCAGTGGGAGGACAGTGGAGTATGGCTACACCTTC
CATSGRTVEYGYTF
>NA|TRBV4-2|NA|TRBJ2-1
TGTGCCAGCAGCCAAGACTCGGGCAACAATGAGCAGTTCTTC
CASSQDSGNNEQFF
>NA|TRBV7-9|NA|TRBJ2-3
TGTGCCAGCAGCTTGCAGAGTAGCACAGATACGCAGTATTTT
CASSLQSSTDTQYF
>NA|TRBV19|TRBD2|TRBJ2-6
TGTGCCAGCGCGCCCACGGGGGGAGCTGGGGCCAACGTCCTGACTTTC
CASAPTGGAGANVLTF
>NA|TRBV6-2/TRBV6-3|NA|TRBJ2-7
TGTGCCAGCAGTTACTCGGGAGAGCAGTACTTC
CASSYSGEQYF
>NA|TRBV29-1|TRBD1|TRBJ1-2
TGCAGCGTTGAAGGGGACAGGGCGCGCTATGGCTACACCTTC
CSVEGDRARYGYTF
>NA|TRBV18|NA|TRBJ2-6
TGTGCCAGCTCACCTTCTGGGCCTGGGACTGGGGCCAACGTCCTGACTTTC
CASSPSGPGTGANVLTF
>NA|TRBV25-1|NA|TRBJ1-1
TGTGCCAGCAGGGGGGGCGGGGCTTTAGCTTTCTTT
CASRGGGALAFF
>once|TRBV11-2|NA|TRBJ2-5
TGTGCCAGCAGCTTAGACGGAAAGGAGGCAGAGACCCAGTACTTC
CASSLDGKEAETQYF
>NA|TRBV2|TRBD2|TRBJ2-3
TGTGCCAGCAGTGACGGGAGGGTGAGGGTAGACACAGATACGCAGTATTTT
CASSDGRVRVDTDTQYF